The clone carrying this TCR beta chain has only one observation. The data are from a study of blood T cell repertoires in COVID-19. In germline, CDR1 is MDHEN, CDR2 SYDVKM. The CDR3 length is 15 residues. Germline trimming cut 6 bases from V and 5 bases from J; bases unmatched to any gene: 11. Libraries were prepared by immunoSEQ multiplex PCR; TCRdb keeps only in-frame clonotypes and omits some of them. The data hold 250,000 to 300,000 clones, with more than 75% observed a single time. Recruits, aged about 18 to 95 years, lived in roughly 22 US areas. The gene calls are TRBV28 and TRBJ1-1; 8 positions match TRBD1. Input material: PBMCs or T cells enriched from blood (not recorded which). The receptor was isolated from a woman between 35 and 50 years old with acute COVID-19. The CDR3 DNA is TGTGCCAGCAGGGAGACCCAGGGGGCGCGGACTGAAGCTTTCTTT. It is translated as CASRETQGARTEAFF.